This T cell receptor beta chain was identified during a study of blood T cells in healthy people across ages. The use of a sample-barcoded 5' primer and a J-beta primer mix characterized a second PCR of roughly 6 to 11 cycles. TCRdb reprocessed the 5' RACE reads with MiXCR, giving one entry per CDR3 protein. The data contain fewer than 1,000,000 distinct CDR3 sequences, 35% to 50% of them singletons. Germline CDR1 LGHNA, CDR2 YSLEER. CDR3 length: 13 residues. The sequenced sample consisted of blood. The source is a man older than 75 in good health. The chain joins TRBV4-3 to TRBJ2-5; D gene unclear. The assigned J gene may be wrong: the sequence end matches TRBJ2-7 better. The CDR3 nucleotides read TGCGCCAGCAGCCAAGAACCCCGATACGAGCAGTACTTC. This encodes CASSQEPRYEQYF.